Below are 9 T cell receptor beta chains sequenced from a single sample in a study of shared clonotypes between healthy human individuals (dated by TCRdb to 2019 to 2021). The protocol used for the library was the immunoSEQ multiplex PCR assay. Not all clones reach the TCRdb copy of this immuneACCESS table, which keeps in-frame sequences only. Checked studies attribute under half of the gap to unresolved V genes and leave the rest unexplained. This sample comprises 90,000 to 130,000 clones, about 63% of them detected only once. The biggest ten clones account for more than 20% of the sample. The sample consisted of memory CD8+ T cells sorted from blood. This sample's cell subset or site label indicates: CD45RO+ cells pooled with CCR7-negative TemRA cells. Receptors were obtained from a woman in her twenties or thirties in good health.

V is TRBV6-5 and J is TRBJ2-1, with TRBD2 matching 9 bases. Per the germline V gene, CDR1 is MNHEY and CDR2 is SVGAGI. The CDR3 extends over 14 amino acids. Losses at the gene ends were 5 bases for V and 7 bases for J; bases not matched to a gene: 6. The CDR3: CASSDAGGGNEQFF. In nucleotides, the CDR3 is TGTGCCAGCAGTGACGCGGGAGGGGGGAATGAGCAGTTCTTC.

The genes are TRBV6-1 and TRBJ1-2; D gene ambiguous. The CDR3 is 14 residues long. Trimming took off 2 bases at V and 0 bases at J, with 7 bases between the two ends. Germline V lookup: CDR1 MNHNS, CDR2 SASEGT. The CDR3 sequence: CASSESSANYGYTF. DNA of the CDR3: TGTGCCAGCAGTGAATCATCAGCTAACTATGGCTACACCTTC.

This chain uses TRBV28 with TRBJ1-2; D is perhaps TRBD1 (6 bases). This CDR3 region has 14 residues. Trimming shortened V by 3 bases and J by 2 bases, and 10 bases separated the two germline ends. Germline V gene data show CDR1 as MDHEN and CDR2 as SYDVKM. The CDR3 is CASSLGADNYGYTF. The CDR3 bases are TGTGCCAGCAGTTTGGGGGCGGACAACTATGGCTACACCTTC.

The genes are TRBV2 and TRBJ2-3; the match to TRBD1 covers 7 bases. The germline CDR1 and CDR2 sequences are SNHLY and FYNNEI. CDR3 length: 14 residues. With 5 bases clipped from V and 0 bases from J, the junction kept 2 bases outside the gene matches. The CDR3 sequence is CASSWTGSTDTQYF. For the CDR3, the DNA is TGTGCCAGCAGTTGGACAGGTAGCACAGATACGCAGTATTTT. The full variable domain, rest sourced from reference TRBV2 and TRBJ2-3, is EPEVTQTPSHQVTQMGQEVILRCVPISNHLYFYWYRQILGQKVEFLVSFYNNEISEKSEIFDDQFSVERPDGSNFTLKIRSTKLEDSAMYFCASSWTGSTDTQYFGPGTRLTVL.

This clone has just one count. This chain's CDR3 is CASSLSQLPWGKLFF. In DNA form, the CDR3 reads TGTGCCAGCAGTTTATCCCAACTCCCCTGGGGAAAACTGTTTTTT. The rearrangement uses TRBV28 and TRBJ1-4; D not resolved. This CDR3 comprises 15 residues. The V gene's germline CDR1 is MDHEN and CDR2 SYDVKM. V was pared by 1 base and J by 10 bases, with 16 bases between.

The J gene is TRBJ1-1, the V gene TRBV7-8; D perhaps matches TRBD1 (5 bases). Germline values: CDR1 SGHVS, CDR2 FQNEAQ. The CDR3 has 15 amino acids. The V end was cut by 5 bases, the J end by 6 bases, with 19 bases between. Here the CDR3 DNA reads TGTGCCAGCAGCCCGGAGGGACCGGGCAACCCTGAAGCTTTCTTT. Protein product: CASSPEGPGNPEAFF.

About this clone: One base away lies a much larger clone, so this may be a sequencing read error. This rearrangement joins TRBV5-6 to TRBJ1-2; 9 positions agree with TRBD1. The CDR3 covers 14 residues. The V gene end was trimmed by 4 bases and the J gene end by 4 bases; junction bases not matched to a gene: 5. Germline V gene data show CDR1 as SGHDT and CDR2 as YYEEEE. Written as DNA, the CDR3 is TGTGCCAGCAGCCCGGGACAGGGTATCTATGGCTACACCTTC. Amino acids: CASSPGQGIYGYTF.

V gene TRBV5-6 combines with J gene TRBJ2-3, with TRBD2 matching 12 bases. The germline CDR1 and CDR2 sequences are SGHDT and YYEEEE. The ends lost 3 bases at V and 6 bases at J; junction bases unmatched: 5. The CDR3 covers 15 residues. CDR3 protein: CASSSSGRALDTQYF. The CDR3 DNA reads as TGTGCCAGCAGCTCTAGCGGGAGGGCCCTCGATACGCAGTATTTT.

There are many counts of this clone. This chain links TRBV10-2 with TRBJ2-7, with D perhaps TRBD1 (6 bases). V gave up 2 bases and J gave up 1 base, with 15 bases separating them. This CDR3 has 16 amino acids. The germline gives CDR1 WSHSY, CDR2 SAAADI. The CDR3 bases are TGCGCCAGCAGTGAGAGGGCAGGGGATACTTCCTACGAGCAGTACTTC. Translated, it gives CASSERAGDTSYEQYF.